The clone carrying this TCR beta chain was recorded a few times. Its specificity is not known. The data stem from a study of blood T cells in healthy people across ages. J lost 0 bases, V lost 4 bases, and 2 bases had no gene match. Germline CDR1 SNHLY, CDR2 FYNNEI. The length of the CDR3 is 14 residues. Overall study findings and caveats: Naive CD4+ cell counts and diversity both ran higher in long-lived than in aged donors. With donor CMV status unknown, expanded clonotype changes were possibly confounded. TCR beta diversity tracked closely with naive T cell percentage.

The second PCR ran about 6 to 12 cycles with a sample-barcoded 5' primer and J-beta primers. TCRdb reprocessed the 5' RACE reads via MiXCR and lists one record per CDR3 protein. This table holds 600,000 to 800,000 distinct CDR3 sequences, 21% found once. Sequencing used blood. This clonotype originated in a man in his 70s in good health. This sequence joins TRBV2 and TRBJ2-5; 7 bases are a match to TRBD1. Here the CDR3 DNA reads TGTGCCAGCAGTGTGGGGACAGACCAAGAGACCCAGTACTTC. Encoded protein: CASSVGTDQETQYF.